These T cell receptor beta chains were read from a single sample in a study of blood T cells in healthy people across ages. In TCRdb, the 5' RACE reads were re-called with MiXCR into one record per CDR3 protein. The sample carries 380,000 or so distinct CDR3 sequences, about 52% recorded once. The sample consisted of blood. These receptors were taken from a man in his sixties in good health. Both conserved end residues are part of each CDR3. D genes are given only for firm matches. Some rows mark clone size as missing; the rest say once, few, many or name a class of expanded clone.

V,J,size,length,D,DNA,CDR3
TRBV12-3/TRBV12-4,TRBJ1-5,few,13,NA,TGTGCCAGCAGTTCCCGGGGGACTCAGCCCCAGCATTTT,CASSSRGTQPQHF
TRBV5-5,TRBJ1-2,many,14,TRBD1,TGTGCCAGCAGCTACCCGACAGGGGTAGATGGCTACACCTTC,CASSYPTGVDGYTF
TRBV7-9,TRBJ2-3,few,15,TRBD1,TGTGCCAGCAGCTTAGACAGGGGGCGGTCAGATACGCAGTATTTT,CASSLDRGRSDTQYF
TRBV20-1,TRBJ2-7,NA,15,TRBD2,TGCAGTGCTGGTCTACCGGGACTAGCGGGATTAGGGCAGTACTTC,CSAGLPGLAGLGQYF
TRBV5-1,TRBJ2-3,few,14,TRBD1,TGCGCCAGCCAACAGGGGGCTAAAACAGATACGCAGTATTTT,CASQQGAKTDTQYF
TRBV7-2,TRBJ2-3,NA,13,NA,TGTGCCAGCAGCCCCCACAGGAAAGATACGCAGTATTTT,CASSPHRKDTQYF
TRBV7-2,TRBJ2-3,few,13,NA,TGTGCCAGCAGCTCGGGGAAGGGAGATACGCAGTATTTT,CASSSGKGDTQYF
TRBV20-1,TRBJ1-1,NA,13,NA,TGCAGTGCTAGAGGGACCTTAGCATCTTCAGCTTTCTTT,CSARGTLASSAFF
TRBV28,TRBJ1-3,NA,15,NA,TGTGCCAGCATCAAGACAGGTTCCTCTGGAAACACCATATATTTT,CASIKTGSSGNTIYF
TRBV12-3/TRBV12-4,TRBJ2-1,few,15,TRBD2,TGTGCCAGCAGCCGACTAGCGGGGGGGCCGAATGAGCAGTTCTTC,CASSRLAGGPNEQFF
TRBV20-1,TRBJ1-5,NA,15,NA,TGCAGTGCTAGAGATGAACAGGGCGGCAATCAGCCCCAGCATTTT,CSARDEQGGNQPQHF
TRBV7-2,TRBJ2-7,NA,13,TRBD1,TGTGCCAGCAGCACGGGACAGCTCTACGAGCAGTACTTC,CASSTGQLYEQYF
TRBV12-5,TRBJ2-5,NA,16,NA,TGTGCTAGTGGATCCGGCCGGGGGTCCTTCCAAGAGACCCAGTACTTC,CASGSGRGSFQETQYF
TRBV20-1,TRBJ1-2,NA,12,NA,TGCAGTGCTCCCCAAAGGCCAGAGGGAAACACCTTC,CSAPQRPEGNTF
TRBV25-1,TRBJ1-2,NA,12,TRBD1,TGTGCCAGCAGTGCAGGGGGCAGTGGCTACACCTTC,CASSAGGSGYTF
TRBV7-2,TRBJ2-5,few,18,TRBD2,TGTGCCAGCAGCTTAGTATTCGGACTAGCGGGGGCCCAAGAGACCCAGTACTTC,CASSLVFGLAGAQETQYF
TRBV28,TRBJ2-1,NA,15,TRBD2,TGTGCCAGCAGCCTGGGGGGCGGGAGGGTTAGTGAGCAGTTCTTC,CASSLGGGRVSEQFF
TRBV29-1,TRBJ2-7,NA,14,TRBD1,TGCAGCGTCGCGGACAGGGGGCACTACAATGAGCAGTACTTC,CSVADRGHYNEQYF
TRBV15,TRBJ2-1,NA,13,TRBD1,TGTGCCACCAGCAAAGTGACAGGGGACGAGCAGTTCTTC,CATSKVTGDEQFF
TRBV6-1,TRBJ2-6,NA,16,NA,TGTGCCAGCACCGGAAGGGCCGGGGCTGGGGCCAACGTCCTGACTTTC,CASTGRAGAGANVLTF
TRBV27,TRBJ1-1,NA,13,NA,TGTGCCAGCAGTTTACTGCCCCAAACTGAAGCTTTCTTT,CASSLLPQTEAFF
TRBV5-1,TRBJ1-2,NA,14,NA,TGCGCCAGCAGCTTGGGGCCGGGGAACTATGGCTACACCTTC,CASSLGPGNYGYTF
TRBV20-1,TRBJ2-5,NA,15,NA,TGCAGTGCTAACACTATGGCAGGGGGGCAAGAGACCCAGTACTTC,CSANTMAGGQETQYF
TRBV6-5,TRBJ1-2,once,15,TRBD1,TGTGCCAGCAGGCGAAGACAGGGTTTGAAATATGGCTACACCTTC,CASRRRQGLKYGYTF
TRBV25-1,TRBJ2-3,NA,13,NA,TGTGCCAGCAGTGAATATATTCAAGATACGCAGTATTTT,CASSEYIQDTQYF
TRBV7-9,TRBJ2-3,NA,15,NA,TGTGCCAGCAGGAGACGGGCTAGAGGTGCAGATACGCAGTATTTT,CASRRRARGADTQYF
TRBV28,TRBJ1-1,few,14,NA,TGTGCCAGCCGCCCACCTGGGGCTTACACTGAAGCTTTCTTT,CASRPPGAYTEAFF
TRBV11-2,TRBJ2-7,NA,17,NA,TGTGCCAGCAGCTTACTGACGGTGGCTAACAGGGTCTACGAGCAGTACTTC,CASSLLTVANRVYEQYF
TRBV5-1,TRBJ2-1,NA,14,NA,TGCGCCAGCTCTAGGGCCTACTCCTACAATGAGCAGTTCTTC,CASSRAYSYNEQFF
TRBV5-1,TRBJ2-3,many,15,TRBD2,TGCGCCAGCAGCTTAAGGCGGGGGGGCCGGGATACGCAGTATTTT,CASSLRRGGRDTQYF
TRBV7-8,TRBJ2-7,many,14,NA,TGTGCCAGCAGCTTAGCTGTGAACTCCTACGAGCAGTACTTC,CASSLAVNSYEQYF
TRBV12-5,TRBJ2-5,NA,15,TRBD1,TGTGCTAGTGGAGTGGACAGGGTCAGGGCGGAGACCCAGTACTTC,CASGVDRVRAETQYF
TRBV7-7,TRBJ2-4,NA,14,TRBD1,TGTGCTAGCAGCCCGATGGACAGGGCCCGGGAGCAGTACTTC,CASSPMDRAREQYF
TRBV11-2,TRBJ2-4,few,15,NA,TGTGCCAGCAGCTTAGAATGGGTAGCCAAAAACATTCAGTACTTC,CASSLEWVAKNIQYF
TRBV20-1,TRBJ2-1,NA,14,TRBD2,TGCAGTGCTAGGACTAGCGGGGGCAGTTTGGTCCAGTTCTTC,CSARTSGGSLVQFF
TRBV29-1,TRBJ2-1,NA,12,NA,TGCAGCGTTGTTATCTCCTACAATGAGCAGTTCTTC,CSVVISYNEQFF
TRBV3-1,TRBJ2-7,NA,16,NA,TGTGCCAGCAGCCAAGATAATAGGCGGGGGCGTGAGGGGCAGTACTTC,CASSQDNRRGREGQYF
TRBV11-2,TRBJ2-5,NA,14,NA,TGTGCCAGCGGCTTAGCAGGGATTAGGGTGACCCAGTACTTC,CASGLAGIRVTQYF
TRBV14,TRBJ1-2,NA,14,NA,TGTGCCAGCAGCCAAGATCTTGCACCCACCGGCTACACCTTC,CASSQDLAPTGYTF
TRBV5-1,TRBJ2-3,NA,16,NA,TGCGCCAGCAGCGTAGGAATATCGGGCCTAGGGGATACGCAGTATTTT,CASSVGISGLGDTQYF
TRBV27,TRBJ2-1,many,14,NA,TGTGCCAGCAGTTTTACGCTAGCCGGGGATGAGCAGTTCTTC,CASSFTLAGDEQFF
TRBV7-7,TRBJ2-5,NA,14,NA,TGTGCTAGCAGCTCAGGGGTTGGGCAAGAGACCCAGTACTTC,CASSSGVGQETQYF
TRBV7-2,TRBJ2-3,NA,15,NA,TGTGCCAGCAGCTTAGATAAGGGGAGGTCGGCTACGCAGTATTTT,CASSLDKGRSATQYF
TRBV6-2/TRBV6-3,TRBJ1-1,NA,18,NA,TGTGCCAGCAGGACTGCATTAGGGGGAGGGATGAAGGACACTGAAGCTTTCTTT,CASRTALGGGMKDTEAFF
TRBV7-3,TRBJ1-6,NA,13,NA,TGTGCCAGCAGCCCTAGGCATAATTCACCCCTCCACTTT,CASSPRHNSPLHF
TRBV7-2,TRBJ1-2,few,15,TRBD1,TGTGCCAGCAGCCCAGACGCACAGGGGAACTATGGCTACACCTTC,CASSPDAQGNYGYTF
TRBV7-9,TRBJ2-1,NA,15,NA,TGTGCCAGCAGCCCGGTCGCTGGGGGAAGTAATGAGCAGTTCTTC,CASSPVAGGSNEQFF
TRBV27,TRBJ2-3,NA,20,TRBD2,TGTGCCAGCAGTTTAAGACCCTCTTGGAGCGGGGGACCCCCTGGGGATACGCAGTATTTT,CASSLRPSWSGGPPGDTQYF
TRBV29-1,TRBJ2-5,NA,11,NA,TGCAGCGCGACAGCAGAAGAGACCCAGTACTTC,CSATAEETQYF
TRBV5-1,TRBJ2-6,once,15,NA,TGCGCCAGCAGATTTACGGTCTCTGGGGCCAACGTCCTGACTTTC,CASRFTVSGANVLTF
TRBV29-1,TRBJ1-2,few,13,TRBD1,TGCAGCGTTGAAGGGACAGGGGGCCGTGGCTACACCTTC,CSVEGTGGRGYTF
TRBV6-4,TRBJ2-7,NA,15,NA,TGTGCCAGCAGTGTTAGCAGGGGCTCCTACAATGAGCAGTACTTC,CASSVSRGSYNEQYF
TRBV6-2/TRBV6-3,TRBJ2-3,few,14,NA,TGTGCCAGCAGTCAACTAGCCGGATCAGATACGCAGTATTTT,CASSQLAGSDTQYF
TRBV20-1,TRBJ2-7,few,12,NA,TGCAGCTCAGGTCCCCAAGGGGACGAGCAGTACTTC,CSSGPQGDEQYF
TRBV20-1,TRBJ2-7,NA,14,TRBD1,TGCAGTGCTCTTCACTCGGGACAGGCCTACGAGCAGTACTTC,CSALHSGQAYEQYF
TRBV6-1,TRBJ2-1,NA,15,TRBD1,TGTGCCAGCAGTCGACAGGGCCTTGGGCGAGGGGAGCAGTTCTTC,CASSRQGLGRGEQFF
TRBV29-1,TRBJ2-5,few,13,NA,TGCAGCGTTGACGCAAGGCCTCAAGAGACCCAGTACTTC,CSVDARPQETQYF
TRBV4-2,TRBJ2-2,NA,17,NA,TGTGCCAGCAGCCCGGCATCGGCGGCCCAACGGGACGGGGAGCTGTTTTTT,CASSPASAAQRDGELFF